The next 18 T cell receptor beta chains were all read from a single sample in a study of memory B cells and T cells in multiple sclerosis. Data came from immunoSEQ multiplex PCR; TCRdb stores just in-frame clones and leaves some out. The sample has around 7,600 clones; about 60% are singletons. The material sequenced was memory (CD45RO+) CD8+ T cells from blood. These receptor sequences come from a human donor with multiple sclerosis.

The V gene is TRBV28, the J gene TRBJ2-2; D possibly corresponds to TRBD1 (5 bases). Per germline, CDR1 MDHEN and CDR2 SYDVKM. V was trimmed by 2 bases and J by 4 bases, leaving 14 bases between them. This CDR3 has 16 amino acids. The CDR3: CASSLRVRAGTGELFF. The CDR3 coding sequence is TGTGCCAGCAGTTTAAGGGTCAGGGCTGGCACCGGGGAGCTGTTTTTT.

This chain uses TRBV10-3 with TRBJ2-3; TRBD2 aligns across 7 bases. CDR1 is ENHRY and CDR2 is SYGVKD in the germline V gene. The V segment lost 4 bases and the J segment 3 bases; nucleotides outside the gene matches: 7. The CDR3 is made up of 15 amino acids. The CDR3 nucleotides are TGTGCCATCAGTGGGGCGACTAGCAGTACAGATACGCAGTATTTT. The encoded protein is CAISGATSSTDTQYF.

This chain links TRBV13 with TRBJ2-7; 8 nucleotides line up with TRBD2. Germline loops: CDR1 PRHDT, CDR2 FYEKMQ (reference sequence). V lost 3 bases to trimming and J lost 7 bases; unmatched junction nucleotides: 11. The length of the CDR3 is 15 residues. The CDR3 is CASSLRRAGVDEQYF. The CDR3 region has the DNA TGTGCCAGCAGCTTGCGCCGAGCGGGAGTGGATGAGCAGTACTTC.

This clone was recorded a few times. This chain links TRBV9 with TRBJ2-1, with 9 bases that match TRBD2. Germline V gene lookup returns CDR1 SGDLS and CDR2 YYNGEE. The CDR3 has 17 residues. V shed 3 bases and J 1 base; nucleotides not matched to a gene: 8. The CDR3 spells CASSDNPGLASYNEQFF. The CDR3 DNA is TGTGCCAGCAGCGACAACCCGGGACTAGCTTCCTACAATGAGCAGTTCTTC.

The CDR3 DNA sequence: TGTGCCAGCAGCGTAGCCGGGGAGGGATCCTACGAGCAGTACTTC. This codes for CASSVAGEGSYEQYF. This rearrangement joins TRBV9 to TRBJ2-7; TRBD2 aligns across 7 bases. J lost 1 base, V lost 0 bases, and 4 bases had no gene match. Germline assignment: CDR1 SGDLS and CDR2 YYNGEE. CDR3 size: 15 residues.

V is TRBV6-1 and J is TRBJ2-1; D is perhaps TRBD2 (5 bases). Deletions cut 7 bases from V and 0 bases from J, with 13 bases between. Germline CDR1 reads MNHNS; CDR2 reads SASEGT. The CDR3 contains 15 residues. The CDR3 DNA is TGTGCCAGCAACCCCTTAGGGAGCTCCTACAATGAGCAGTTCTTC. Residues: CASNPLGSSYNEQFF.

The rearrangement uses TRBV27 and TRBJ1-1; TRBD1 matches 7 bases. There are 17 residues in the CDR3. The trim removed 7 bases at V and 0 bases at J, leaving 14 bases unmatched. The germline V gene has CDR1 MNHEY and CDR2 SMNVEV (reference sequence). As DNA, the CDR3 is TGTGCCAGCATCATGACAGGGTCTCAACTCATGAACACTGAAGCTTTCTTT. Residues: CASIMTGSQLMNTEAFF.

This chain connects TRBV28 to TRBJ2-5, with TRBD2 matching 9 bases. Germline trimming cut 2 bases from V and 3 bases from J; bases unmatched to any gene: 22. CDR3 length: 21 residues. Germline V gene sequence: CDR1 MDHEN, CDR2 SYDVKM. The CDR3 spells CASSLPRGVAGVFGGKETQYF. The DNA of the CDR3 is TGTGCCAGCAGTTTACCCCGGGGGGTAGCGGGAGTATTCGGAGGAAAAGAGACCCAGTACTTC.

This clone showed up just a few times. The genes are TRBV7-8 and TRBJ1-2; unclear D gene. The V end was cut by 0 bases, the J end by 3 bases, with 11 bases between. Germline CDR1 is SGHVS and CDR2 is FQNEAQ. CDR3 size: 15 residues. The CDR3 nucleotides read TGTGCCAGCAGCTTAGCGCTGTCAACGGACTATGGCTACACCTTC. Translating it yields CASSLALSTDYGYTF.

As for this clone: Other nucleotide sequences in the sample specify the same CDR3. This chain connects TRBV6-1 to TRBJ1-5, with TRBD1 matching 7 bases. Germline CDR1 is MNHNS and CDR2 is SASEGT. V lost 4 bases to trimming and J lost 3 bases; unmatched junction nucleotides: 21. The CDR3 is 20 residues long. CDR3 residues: CASSVPAVHLFGTVNQPQHF. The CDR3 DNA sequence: TGTGCCAGCAGTGTCCCCGCCGTTCACTTGTTCGGGACAGTCAATCAGCCCCAGCATTTT.

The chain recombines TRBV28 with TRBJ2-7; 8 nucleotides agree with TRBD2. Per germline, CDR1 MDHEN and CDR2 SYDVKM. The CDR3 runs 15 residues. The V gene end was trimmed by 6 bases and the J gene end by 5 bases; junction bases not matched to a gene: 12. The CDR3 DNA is TGTGCCAGCAGGGAAGGGGGACTAGTTAAGAACGAGCAGTACTTC. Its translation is CASREGGLVKNEQYF.

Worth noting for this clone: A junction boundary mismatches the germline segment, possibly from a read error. DNA of the CDR3: TGTACCAGCAGCATGGGCCTCCAAGAGACCCAGTACTTC. Translation: CTSSMGLQETQYF. The gene calls are TRBV11-2 and TRBJ2-5, with D unresolved. The CDR3 is 13 amino acids. Germline V gene data show CDR1 as SGHAT and CDR2 as FQNNGV.

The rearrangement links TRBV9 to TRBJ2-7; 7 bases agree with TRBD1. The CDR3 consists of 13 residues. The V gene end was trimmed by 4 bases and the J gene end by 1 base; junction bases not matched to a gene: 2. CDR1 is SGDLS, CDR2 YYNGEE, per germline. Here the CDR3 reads CASSIQGSYEQYF. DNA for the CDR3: TGTGCCAGCAGCATACAGGGGTCCTACGAGCAGTACTTC.

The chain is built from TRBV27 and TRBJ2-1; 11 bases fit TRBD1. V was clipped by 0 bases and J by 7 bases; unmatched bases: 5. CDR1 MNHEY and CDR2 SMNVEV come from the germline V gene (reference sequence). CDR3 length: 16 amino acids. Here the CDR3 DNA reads TGTGCCAGCAGTTTATCCGGACAGGGGGCCGGTAATGAGCAGTTCTTC. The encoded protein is CASSLSGQGAGNEQFF.

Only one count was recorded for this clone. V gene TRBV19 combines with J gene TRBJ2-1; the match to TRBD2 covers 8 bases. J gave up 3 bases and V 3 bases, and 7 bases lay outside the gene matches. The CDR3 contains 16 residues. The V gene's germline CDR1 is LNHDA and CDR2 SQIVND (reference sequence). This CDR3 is CASSILAGSYYNEQFF. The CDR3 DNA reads TGTGCCAGTAGTATTTTAGCGGGGAGTTACTACAATGAGCAGTTCTTC.

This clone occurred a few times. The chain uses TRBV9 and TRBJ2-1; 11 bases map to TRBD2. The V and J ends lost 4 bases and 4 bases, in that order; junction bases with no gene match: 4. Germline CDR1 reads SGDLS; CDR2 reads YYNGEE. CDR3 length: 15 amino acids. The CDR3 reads CASSPPSGGYNEQFF. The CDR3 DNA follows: TGTGCCAGCAGCCCCCCTAGCGGGGGGTACAATGAGCAGTTCTTC.

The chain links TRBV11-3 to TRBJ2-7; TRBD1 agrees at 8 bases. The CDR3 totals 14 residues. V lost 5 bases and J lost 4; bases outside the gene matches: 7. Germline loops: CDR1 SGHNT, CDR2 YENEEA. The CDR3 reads CASSADRAPYEQYF. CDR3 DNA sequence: TGTGCCAGCAGCGCGGACAGGGCACCTTACGAGCAGTACTTC.

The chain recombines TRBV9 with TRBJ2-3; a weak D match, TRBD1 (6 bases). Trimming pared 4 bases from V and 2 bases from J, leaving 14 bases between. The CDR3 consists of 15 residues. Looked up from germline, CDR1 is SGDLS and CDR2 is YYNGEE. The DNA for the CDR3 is TGTGCCAGCAGCTTAAGGGGGATGGTCACAGATACGCAGTATTTT. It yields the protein CASSLRGMVTDTQYF.